The 21 T cell receptor beta chains reported below all come from one sample, sequenced in a study of cytomegalovirus exposure and HLA in healthy donors. The PCR contained 60 Vbeta and 13 Jbeta primers. Libraries were prepared by immunoSEQ multiplex PCR; TCRdb keeps only in-frame clonotypes and omits some of them. The profile shows approximately 160,000 clones, about three quarters of them singletons. Sequenced sample: PBMCs. The receptors were sampled from a woman aged 40 to 49 in good health and CMV-seropositive.

V gene TRBV19 combines with J gene TRBJ1-3, with 8 bases identical to TRBD1. The CDR3 is 16 residues long. Unmatched junction bases numbered 10, after V lost 7 bases and J lost 2 bases. Looked up from germline, CDR1 is LNHDA and CDR2 is SQIVND (reference sequence). This CDR3 is CASTRTGRGPGNTIYF. The CDR3 DNA is TGTGCCAGTACCAGGACAGGGAGGGGCCCTGGAAACACCATATATTTT.

The chain links TRBV9 to TRBJ2-7; 9 bases map to TRBD1. This CDR3 is built from 16 residues. Germline V lookup: CDR1 SGDLS, CDR2 YYNGEE. Unmatched junction bases numbered 14, after V lost 3 bases and J lost 7 bases. CDR3 residues: CASSGGSGQGLREQYF. The CDR3 coding sequence is TGTGCCAGCAGCGGAGGCTCGGGACAGGGATTGAGGGAGCAGTACTTC.

This clone was seen a handful of times. This chain connects TRBV6-1 to TRBJ2-5; 9 nucleotides align to TRBD1. Unmatched junction bases numbered 9, after V lost 5 bases and J lost 5 bases. Germline CDR1 is MNHNS and CDR2 is SASEGT. The CDR3 sequence is 15 residues long. The CDR3 nucleotides are TGTGCCAGCAGTTCCCAGACAGGGGGTTGGGAGACCCAGTACTTC. Translation: CASSSQTGGWETQYF.

This sequence joins TRBV5-1 and TRBJ2-7, with TRBD1 matching 8 bases. V lost 0 bases, J lost 6 bases, and 5 bases stayed unmatched. The CDR3 covers 14 residues. Germline V gene lookup returns CDR1 SGHRS and CDR2 YFSETQ. CDR3 sequence reads: CASSLATGAGEQYF. CDR3 DNA: TGCGCCAGCAGCTTGGCGACAGGGGCCGGCGAGCAGTACTTC.

The chain has TRBV2 and TRBJ2-3; tentative D call: TRBD1 (6 bases). Germline-derived CDR1 and CDR2 are SNHLY and FYNNEI. The ends were cut back, 6 bases at V and 0 bases at J, with 7 bases in the middle. This CDR3 is 13 amino acids long. For the CDR3, the DNA is TGTGCCAGCAGAACAGGGAGCACAGATACGCAGTATTTT. Translated, it gives CASRTGSTDTQYF.

V gene TRBV15 combines with J gene TRBJ2-7, with 7 bases that match TRBD1. This CDR3 is built from 15 residues. Germline CDR1 LNHNV, CDR2 YYDKDF (reference sequence). V lost 0 bases and J lost 6; bases outside the gene matches: 8. DNA for the CDR3: TGTGCCACCAGCAGAGATCACAGGGGAAGCAGCGAGCAGTACTTC. Protein sequence: CATSRDHRGSSEQYF.

The genes are TRBV9 and TRBJ1-3; D perhaps matches TRBD1 (6 bases). Between the trimmed V and J ends, which lost 1 base and 0 bases, there was a span of 11 bases. CDR3 size: 16 residues. CDR1 and CDR2 (germline): SGDLS, YYNGEE. CDR3 bases: TGTGCCAGCAGCGTAAACAGGGAGAGCTCTGGAAACACCATATATTTT. Its translation: CASSVNRESSGNTIYF.

CDR3 coding DNA: TGTGCCAGCAGCTCGGGGACTAGCGGACCCTACGAGCAGTACTTC. Translating gives CASSSGTSGPYEQYF. The rearrangement uses TRBV9 and TRBJ2-7, with TRBD2 matching over 11 bases. CDR1 and CDR2 (germline): SGDLS, YYNGEE. V dropped 4 bases and J dropped 2; count of bases not matched to a gene: 5. The CDR3 is made up of 15 amino acids.

The chain combines TRBV4-3 with TRBJ1-4; no definite D call. The CDR3 contains 17 residues. V was cut by 4 bases and J by 0 bases, with 15 bases left in between. From germline, CDR1 is LGHNA and CDR2 YSLEER. CDR3 loop: CASSPGWVSPTNEKLFF. The CDR3 nucleotides are TGCGCCAGCAGCCCAGGCTGGGTTTCTCCAACTAATGAAAAACTGTTTTTT.

This clone was detected only a few times. The gene calls are TRBV7-2 and TRBJ2-3; unclear D gene. Germline assignment: CDR1 SGHTA and CDR2 FQGNSA. CDR3 size: 12 residues. The V gene lost 4 bases and the J gene lost 2 bases, with 4 bases spanning the gap. For the CDR3, the DNA is TGTGCCAGCAGCTCCTTCACAGATACGCAGTATTTT. This sequence encodes CASSSFTDTQYF. Complete variable domain (other parts from reference TRBV7-2 and TRBJ2-3): GAGVSQSPSNKVTEKGKDVELRCDPISGHTALYWYRQSLGQGLEFLIYFQGNSAPDKSGLPSDRFSAERTGGSVSTLTIQRTQQEDSAVYLCASSSFTDTQYFGPGTRLTVL.

This sequence joins TRBV28 and TRBJ1-6; TRBD1 is a possible D gene (5 bases). The V and J ends lost 6 bases and 8 bases respectively, with 14 bases between them. There are 14 residues in the CDR3. Looked up from germline, CDR1 is MDHEN and CDR2 is SYDVKM. CDR3: CASRGQGFDSPLHF. The CDR3 coding sequence is TGTGCCAGCAGGGGTCAGGGTTTCGATTCACCCCTCCACTTT.

Here the CDR3 DNA reads TGTGCCAGCAGCAAGCGATACAACCCCACAGATACGCAGTATTTT. Translation gives CASSKRYNPTDTQYF. The gene calls are TRBV7-2 and TRBJ2-3; D not certain. The CDR3 is 15 residues long. Looked up from germline, CDR1 is SGHTA and CDR2 is FQGNSA. Trimming pared 5 bases from V and 2 bases from J, leaving 14 bases between.

V gene TRBV7-8 combines with J gene TRBJ1-2; 8 bases are shared with TRBD1. CDR1 is SGHVS and CDR2 is FQNEAQ in the germline V gene. The J segment lost 0 bases and the V segment lost 5 bases, leaving 2 bases of the junction unmatched. The CDR3 is made up of 14 amino acids. CDR3 in DNA: TGTGCCAGCAGCAAGGGACAGGCTAACTATGGCTACACCTTC. It translates to CASSKGQANYGYTF.

The genes are TRBV19 and TRBJ2-7, with 9 bases aligning to TRBD1. This CDR3 has 15 amino acids. Germline CDR1 is LNHDA and CDR2 is SQIVND (reference sequence). Germline trimming cut 5 bases from V and 1 base from J; bases unmatched to any gene: 6. CDR3 amino acids: CASSDRDRASYEQYF. CDR3 DNA sequence: TGTGCCAGTAGTGACCGGGACAGGGCTTCCTACGAGCAGTACTTC.

The chain links TRBV5-1 to TRBJ1-1, with D possibly matching TRBD1 (6 bases). Germline CDR1 is SGHRS and CDR2 is YFSETQ. The length of the CDR3 is 14 residues. V was trimmed by 1 base and J by 2 bases, leaving 9 bases between them. The CDR3 coding sequence is TGCGCCAGCAGCTTGCGGACAGCCAACACTGAAGCTTTCTTT. It specifies CASSLRTANTEAFF. Complete variable domain (other parts from reference TRBV5-1 and TRBJ1-1): KAGVTQTPRYLIKTRGQQVTLSCSPISGHRSVSWYQQTPGQGLQFLFEYFSETQRNKGNFPGRFSGRQFSNSRSEMNVSTLELGDSALYLCASSLRTANTEAFFGQGTRLTVV.

The chain couples TRBV5-1 to TRBJ2-7, with D perhaps TRBD1 (5 bases). Germline-derived CDR1 and CDR2 are SGHRS and YFSETQ. V was shortened by 4 bases and J by 3 bases, with 14 bases between the two germline ends. The CDR3 has 14 amino acids. CDR3 sequence: CASSGRTNDYEQYF. DNA of the CDR3: TGCGCCAGCAGCGGGCGGACAAACGACTACGAGCAGTACTTC.

The chain carries TRBV19 and TRBJ1-1, with D uncertain. In germline, CDR1 is LNHDA, CDR2 SQIVND (reference sequence). This CDR3 spans 12 amino acids. The V end was cut by 3 bases, the J end by 1 base, with 3 bases between. CDR3 DNA sequence: TGTGCCAGTAGTATGAGGAACACTGAAGCTTTCTTT. Protein: CASSMRNTEAFF. Drawing the rest from reference TRBV19 and TRBJ1-1, the complete variable domain is DGGITQSPKYLFRKEGQNVTLSCEQNLNHDAMYWYRQDPGQGLRLIYYSQIVNDFQKGDIAEGYSVSREKKESFPLTVTSAQKNPTAFYLCASSMRNTEAFFGQGTRLTVV.

The CDR3 region is CASSLYTRYGYTF. The CDR3 nucleotides are TGTGCCAGCAGTTTATACACAAGATATGGCTACACCTTC. The chain joins TRBV28 to TRBJ1-2; no firm D call. Trimming stripped 1 base from V and 5 bases from J, with 8 bases between. Germline V CDR1 and CDR2: MDHEN, SYDVKM. This CDR3 has 13 amino acids.

The chain employs TRBV5-1 and TRBJ2-7; the match to TRBD2 covers 11 bases. Trimming at V came to 0 bases and at J to 12 bases, leaving 8 bases not matched to a gene. Germline CDR1 SGHRS, CDR2 YFSETQ. The length of the CDR3 is 14 residues. CDR3 region: CASSLELAGGRVYF. The CDR3 region has the DNA TGCGCCAGCAGCTTGGAATTAGCGGGAGGGCGAGTGTACTTC.

The CDR3 DNA reads as TGTGCCAGCGGGGGGACAGGGGCCGCTACGCAGTATTTT. It encodes CASGGTGAATQYF. The rearrangement links TRBV6-1 to TRBJ2-3; TRBD1 matches at 10 bases. This CDR3 has 13 residues. CDR1 is MNHNS and CDR2 is SASEGT in the germline V gene. V shed 8 bases, J shed 8 bases, and the junction held 7 bases outside the gene matches.

The rearrangement links TRBV27 to TRBJ2-3; 7 nucleotides agree with TRBD1. Germline-derived CDR1 and CDR2 are MNHEY and SMNVEV (reference sequence). V trimming: 5 bases; J trimming: 4 bases; junction bases outside the gene matches: 12. The CDR3 extends over 16 amino acids. The CDR3 region is CASSEADRMGADTQYF. DNA for the CDR3: TGTGCCAGCAGTGAAGCGGACAGGATGGGAGCAGATACGCAGTATTTT.